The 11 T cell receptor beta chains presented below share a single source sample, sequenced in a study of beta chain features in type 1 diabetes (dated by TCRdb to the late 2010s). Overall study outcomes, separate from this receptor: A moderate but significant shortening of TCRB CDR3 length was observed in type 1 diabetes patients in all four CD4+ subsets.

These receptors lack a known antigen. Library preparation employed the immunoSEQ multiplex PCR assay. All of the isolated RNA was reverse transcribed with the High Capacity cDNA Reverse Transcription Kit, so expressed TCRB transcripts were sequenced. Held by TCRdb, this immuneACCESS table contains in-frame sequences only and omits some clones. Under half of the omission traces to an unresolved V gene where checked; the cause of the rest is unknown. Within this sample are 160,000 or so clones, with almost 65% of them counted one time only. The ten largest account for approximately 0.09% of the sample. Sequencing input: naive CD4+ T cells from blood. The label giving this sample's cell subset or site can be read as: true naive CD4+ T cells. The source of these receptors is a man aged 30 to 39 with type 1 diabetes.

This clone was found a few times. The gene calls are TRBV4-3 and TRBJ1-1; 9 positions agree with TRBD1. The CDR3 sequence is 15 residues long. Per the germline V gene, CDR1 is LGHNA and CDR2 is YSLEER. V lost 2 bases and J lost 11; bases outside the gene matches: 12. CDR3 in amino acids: CASSQNPGQGLLAFF. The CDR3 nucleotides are TGCGCCAGCAGCCAAAATCCAGGACAGGGGTTATTGGCTTTCTTT.

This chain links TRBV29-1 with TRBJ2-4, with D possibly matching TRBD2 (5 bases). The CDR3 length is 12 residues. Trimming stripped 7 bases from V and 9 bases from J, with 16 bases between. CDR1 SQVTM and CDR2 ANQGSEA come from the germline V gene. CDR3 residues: CSAKGRVSIQYF. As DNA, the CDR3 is TGCAGCGCCAAAGGGCGGGTCAGCATTCAGTACTTC.

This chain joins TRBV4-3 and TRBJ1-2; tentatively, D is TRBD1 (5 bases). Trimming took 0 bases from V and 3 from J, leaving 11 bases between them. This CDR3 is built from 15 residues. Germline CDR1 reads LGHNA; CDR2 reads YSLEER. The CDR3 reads CASSQETRDDYGYTF. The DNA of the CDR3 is TGCGCCAGCAGCCAAGAAACCAGGGATGACTATGGCTACACCTTC.

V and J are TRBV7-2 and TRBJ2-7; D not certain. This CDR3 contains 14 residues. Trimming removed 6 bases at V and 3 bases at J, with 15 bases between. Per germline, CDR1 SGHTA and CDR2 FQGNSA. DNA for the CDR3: TGTGCCAGCAGTTTAACCCAACCACACTACGAGCAGTACTTC. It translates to CASSLTQPHYEQYF.

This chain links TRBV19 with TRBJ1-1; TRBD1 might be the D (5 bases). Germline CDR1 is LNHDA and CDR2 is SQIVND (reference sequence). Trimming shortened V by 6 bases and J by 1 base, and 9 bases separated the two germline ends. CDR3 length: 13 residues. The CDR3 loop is CASRSTGNTEAFF. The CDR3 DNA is TGTGCCAGTAGAAGCACAGGGAACACTGAAGCTTTCTTT. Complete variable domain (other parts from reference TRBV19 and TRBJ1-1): DGGITQSPKYLFRKEGQNVTLSCEQNLNHDAMYWYRQDPGQGLRLIYYSQIVNDFQKGDIAEGYSVSREKKESFPLTVTSAQKNPTAFYLCASRSTGNTEAFFGQGTRLTVV.

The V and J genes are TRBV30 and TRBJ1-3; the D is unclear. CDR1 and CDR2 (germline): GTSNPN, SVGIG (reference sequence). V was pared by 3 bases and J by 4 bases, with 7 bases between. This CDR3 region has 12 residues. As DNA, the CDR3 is TGTGCCTGGAGCCGACCCGGAAACACCATATATTTT. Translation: CAWSRPGNTIYF.

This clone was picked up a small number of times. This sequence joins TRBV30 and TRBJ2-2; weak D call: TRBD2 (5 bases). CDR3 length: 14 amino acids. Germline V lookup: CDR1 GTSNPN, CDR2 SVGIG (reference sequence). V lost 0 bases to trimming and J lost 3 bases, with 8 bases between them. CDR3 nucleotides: TGTGCCTGGAGTGTACTAGACTACACCGGGGAGCTGTTTTTT. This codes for CAWSVLDYTGELFF.

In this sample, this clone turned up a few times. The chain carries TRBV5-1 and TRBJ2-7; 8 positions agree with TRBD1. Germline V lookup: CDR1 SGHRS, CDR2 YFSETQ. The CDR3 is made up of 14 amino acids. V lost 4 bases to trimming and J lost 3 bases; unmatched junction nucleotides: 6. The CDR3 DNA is TGCGCCAGCAGCCCCGGGACAGGTAGCTACGAGCAGTACTTC. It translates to CASSPGTGSYEQYF.

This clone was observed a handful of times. The CDR3 bases are TGTGCCAGCTCACCTCCACGGGCTGGGACTGTAACCTACAATGAGCAGTTCTTC. Translated: CASSPPRAGTVTYNEQFF. The gene calls are TRBV18 and TRBJ2-1, with a tentative D call TRBD2 (6 bases). The CDR3 loop spans 18 amino acids. The germline V and J ends were trimmed by 3 bases and 2 bases, with 20 bases remaining between them. The germline V gene encodes CDR1 KGHSH and CDR2 LQKENI.

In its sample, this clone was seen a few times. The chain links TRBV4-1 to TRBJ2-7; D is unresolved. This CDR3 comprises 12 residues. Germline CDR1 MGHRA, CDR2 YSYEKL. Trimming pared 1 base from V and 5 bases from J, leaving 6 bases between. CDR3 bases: TGCGCCAGCAGCCAAGGTACGGACGAGCAGTACTTC. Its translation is CASSQGTDEQYF.

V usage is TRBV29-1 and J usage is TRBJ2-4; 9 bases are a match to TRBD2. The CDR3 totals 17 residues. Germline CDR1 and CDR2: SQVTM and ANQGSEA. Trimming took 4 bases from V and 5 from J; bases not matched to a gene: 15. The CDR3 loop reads CSVVGGSGGGQENIQYF. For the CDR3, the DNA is TGCAGCGTTGTAGGTGGTAGCGGGGGCGGGCAGGAAAACATTCAGTACTTC.